This T cell receptor (beta chain) was documented in a study of vaccination and CD4 T cells after COVID-19. The CDR3 consists of 11 residues. V lost 2 bases to trimming and J lost 16 bases, with 11 bases between them. The treatment is: roughly ten-day PBMC culture with coronavirus spike peptide pools or control peptides (ViraFEST assay). From the unexposed donor, CD4+ T cells were collected ahead of the COVID-19 pandemic (2011-2018). As concerns this clonotype: Its target is not known.

At the Johns Hopkins FTIC core, DNA taken from cultured CD4+ T cells was sequenced by way of the Oncomine TCR Beta short-read assay. Genomic DNA was taken out of cultured CD4+ T cells by extraction. TCRdb called the PCR reads again in MiXCR, with one record for every CDR3 protein. The table shows 7,500 or so distinct CDR3 sequences, with roughly 23% occurring only once. The TCR originated in a human donor in good health. J is TRBJ1-4 and V is TRBV6-7; no definite D call. TRBV6-7 is given ORF status, its function remaining uncertain. Source material: CD4+ T cells from blood, cultured in vitro. CDR3 nucleotides: TGTGCCAGCAGTTACGCAAGGCATGCGTTTTTT. This encodes CASSYARHAFF.